This T cell receptor beta chain was captured by sequencing in a study of shared clonotypes between healthy human individuals. Turning to the study itself: Donors had three CD4 naive, three CD4 memory, two CD8 naive and one CD8 memory plate apiece.

Whole-study findings and limits: Sampling covered nothing but blood. Tissue TCR repertoires likely differ from those found in blood. Donors were few, which limited the genetic and exposure-history diversity represented. Shared across several donors were 4% to 6% of the naive CD4 clonotypes.

Repertoires were generated with immunoSEQ multiplex PCR, while TCRdb's copy carries only in-frame clones and drops some. The sample records about 2.4 million clones, roughly 93% being singletons. The germline gives CDR1 SGHDN, CDR2 FVKESK. V lost 2 bases to trimming and J lost 6 bases, with 17 bases between them. This CDR3 is built from 15 residues. To note about this clone: The target antigen is unknown.

The sample comprised naive CD4+ T cells from PBMCs. Subset in this sample: CD45RA+ positively selected. This receptor was obtained from a man aged 18 to 29 in good health. Some clones in this sample may be carry-over from other donors' samples. V and J are TRBV14 and TRBJ2-7; D may be TRBD1 or TRBD2 (5 bases each). The DNA for the CDR3 is TGTGCCAGCAGCCAATTCGCCCTGCCGGGGCGCGAGCAGTACTTC. Translation: CASSQFALPGREQYF.